This TCR beta chain came from a study of shared clonotypes between healthy human individuals. Study at large: Per-donor plates numbered three CD4 naive, three CD4 memory, two CD8 naive and one CD8 memory.

Selected positively for CCR7 and CD45RO-negative, naive CD8 cells excluded terminally differentiated effector memory CD45RA+ cells. Recent acute infections and vaccinations were absent in the healthy HIV-negative adult donors. CDR1 and CDR2 from the germline V gene are SQVTM and ANQGSEA. V was clipped by 6 bases and J by 3 bases, with 17 bases between them. The CDR3 loop spans 14 amino acids. Remarks on this clone: This specimen includes other DNA sequences encoding the same CDR3.

The assay used deep level. Per sorted-subset replicate PCR, input was roughly 220 ng DNA, representing around 30,000 T cell genomes. This table comes from immunoSEQ multiplex PCR, and its TCRdb copy is limited to in-frame clones, with some not included. The table includes more than 2 million clones, about 95% detected once. The sequencing sample was made of naive CD8+ T cells sorted from blood. This chain connects TRBV29-1 to TRBJ1-2; D perhaps matches TRBD1 (5 bases). The TCR originated in a man between 18 and 35 years old in good health. The CDR3 nucleotides are TGCAGCGTCCCAAAAGGGGCTGGAGACTATGGCTACACCTTC. It codes for CSVPKGAGDYGYTF.